This T cell receptor (beta chain) came from a study of cytomegalovirus exposure and HLA in healthy donors. Amplification used 60 Vbeta primers and 13 Jbeta primers. Authors' analysis steps: In a later analysis, around 11 million of 65 million to 80 million unique beta chains occurred in at least two donors. The data were produced by immunoSEQ multiplex PCR, yet TCRdb's version contains in-frame clones alone and is incomplete. The V and J calls and clone size come from that table; D and trimming were worked out from the DNA. The sample shows more than 150,000 clones, 79% of them seen only once. Regarding this clone: No antigen is known for it.

The V end was cut by 4 bases, the J end by 3 bases, with 7 bases between. CDR3 length equals 12 residues. The germline V gene has CDR1 SGHTA and CDR2 FQGNSA. The study sampled nominally healthy donors, though unrecorded immune exposures were likely. Overall study findings and caveats: Cytomegalovirus association was assigned to about 180 TCR beta chains.

The chain joins TRBV7-2 to TRBJ2-7, with a tentative D call TRBD2 (5 bases). This TCR was recovered from a girl between 5 and 17 years old in good health and CMV-seropositive. The source material was PBMCs. CDR3 sequence reads: CASSSGIYEQYF. CDR3 nucleotides: TGTGCCAGCAGCTCGGGAATCTACGAGCAGTACTTC.